This is a list of T cell receptor beta chains from one sample in a study of technical replicates of blood from a few donors. Repertoires were generated with immunoSEQ multiplex PCR, while TCRdb's copy carries only in-frame clones and drops some. The sample lists about 91,000 clones; under 95% were seen once. The sequencing input was T cells isolated from PBMCs. These receptors originate from a human donor in good health. Both conserved end residues are part of each CDR3.

J	V	CDR3
TRBJ2-7	TRBV7-9	CASSLGAYEQYF
TRBJ2-7	TRBV5-5	CASSTGTSGTPYEQYF
TRBJ2-5	TRBV15	CATSSQAPLRYF
TRBJ2-7	TRBV7-8	CASSPTGAYEQYF
TRBJ1-2	TRBV11-3	CASSPGGGNYGYTF
TRBJ2-1	TRBV25-1	CASTAQGAFYNEQFF
TRBJ2-3	TRBV4-1	CASSLVQRGGDTQYF
TRBJ1-2	TRBV9	CASSPQGKGYGYTF
TRBJ2-7	TRBV6-5	CASSPSGGAPYEQYF
TRBJ1-2	TRBV20-1	CSARTGGGYTF
TRBJ2-1	TRBV6-5	CASSYSSLAGGNEQFF